This entry is about one T cell receptor (beta chain). The clone's antigen remains unknown. No quality values exist for individual bases; no much larger clone is one base distant. This specimen belongs to a study of cytotoxic CD8 clonotypes in ibrutinib-treated CLL (dated by TCRdb to the early 2020s). Some background on the complete study: The cohort was composed of about 10 relapsed/refractory and 15 treatment-naive patients; IGHV unmutated status was identified in under 18 patients. Cryopreserved peripheral blood mononuclear cells were collected before treatment, at response, and at either disease progression or sustained remission. Responses were partial in roughly 24 patients and complete in 2; after median around 68 months follow-up, some 15 stayed in remission and about twelve progressed. Every sample from remission and from progressive disease was obtained while the patients were still on ibrutinib. On average, each sample had approximately 260,000 productive templates and roughly 95,000 productive rearrangements. Of the approximately 87 people in the trial, around 24 had longitudinal samples available. Samples at response were collected after a median of approximately twelve months of treatment, with a range of about 6 to 40 months. The paper's findings and limits, for the study overall: Public clonotypes were rare and either shrank or stayed stable during treatment, and the rise in clonality at ibrutinib response reflected expansion of private clonotypes. Clonality rose at ibrutinib response, remained stable during sustained remission, and dropped back toward baseline at progression. Baseline clonality was found to be higher than that of age-matched healthy donors and was strongly correlated with circulating CD8+ T-cell counts. Sampling times were not matched between sustained-remission and progressing patients, and lymph node repertoires were not studied.

On a MiSeq, deep resolution sequencing aimed for a depth between 1 in 1 million and 1 in 200,000 T cells, with each clonotype covered approximately 10x on average. The immunoSEQ hsTCRB Kit was used to generate the TCR beta libraries. In the source study's methods: The data were analyzed with ImmunoSEQ Analyzer and ImmunoSEQ Data Assistant, and V, D and J gene assignments followed IMGT definitions. Clonality, with values ranging from 0 to 1, was calculated as one minus the normalized Shannon entropy of productive rearrangement frequencies. Only overrepresented clonotypes making up at least 0.05% of the repertoire of each patient were included in the public clonotype analysis. Approximately 13 age-matched healthy donor repertoires from immuneACCESS served as clonality controls. The table comes from immuneACCESS by way of TCRdb, which keeps in-frame sequences with V and J called. Part of the clones is missing from these tables; in studies checked, under half for an unresolved V gene and the rest for unknown reasons. The V and J calls and clone size come from that table; D and trimming were worked out from the DNA. This sample has some 81,000 clones in its table, and 70% to 80% of those were observed once. Of the sample, 4.8% falls within the top ten clones.

This specimen's time point label, interpreted: approximately eleven months on ibrutinib. For TCR beta library preparation, about 2 micrograms of genomic DNA were isolated from cryopreserved PBMCs. High-throughput TCR beta sequencing was performed on longitudinal blood samples from CLL patients receiving ibrutinib monotherapy. Patients were enrolled in a phase 2 open-label single-center ibrutinib monotherapy trial. The CDR3 spans 15 residues, from the cysteine through the phenylalanine. Only the CDR3 DNA is retained, 45 bases long and in frame from the first base. Trimming takes 0 bases off V and 7 bases off J; junction bases not matched to a gene: 5. The germline V gene gives CDR1 as SGDLS and CDR2 as YYNGEE.

The receptor was isolated from a human donor with chronic lymphocytic leukemia. The rearranged chain carries TRBV9 and TRBJ1-2; 11 bases in the junction line up with TRBD1. Sequences were derived from PBMCs, sampled after 12 months of ibrutinib treatment. CDR3 reads: CASSVGGQGASGYTF. The bases read TGTGCCAGCAGCGTAGGTGGACAGGGGGCCTCTGGCTACACCTTC.